This T cell receptor beta chain was identified during a study of spatial heterogeneity in lung cancer. Each CDR3 protein is one row after TCRdb ran MiXCR on the 5' RACE reads. In the table there are approximately 40,000 distinct CDR3 sequences, approximately 5.6% of which are singletons. The germline V and J ends were trimmed by 0 bases and 0 bases, with 7 bases remaining between them. The CDR3 spans 15 residues. CDR1 is SGDLS, CDR2 YYNGEE, per germline. This clonotype occurred many times. The time point denotes: sample taken at primary tumor resection. The specimen comprised PBMCs, sampled at surgery. The sequence was collected from a female donor with early-stage non-small cell lung cancer. The chain couples TRBV9 to TRBJ2-1; maybe TRBD2 (6 bases). This CDR3 is CASSVAGDSYNEQFF. CDR3 DNA: TGTGCCAGCAGCGTAGCGGGGGACTCCTACAATGAGCAGTTCTTC.